The 10 T cell receptor beta chains below all came from one sample that was sequenced in a study of blood T cell repertoires in COVID-19. Generated by immunoSEQ multiplex PCR, the TCRdb table keeps only in-frame clones and is missing some. The profile covers about 300,000 clones, with around 88% appearing a single time and around 1.5% taken by the ten largest. The sequenced sample consisted of peripheral blood. These receptors were taken from a woman between 50 and 59 years old with acute or convalescent COVID-19.

This chain uses TRBV5-1 with TRBJ2-5; 9 bases are shared with TRBD2. The CDR3 loop spans 16 amino acids. The V gene's germline CDR1 is SGHRS and CDR2 YFSETQ. V dropped 0 bases and J dropped 5; count of bases not matched to a gene: 8. CDR3 bases: TGCGCCAGCAGCTTGGAAGTAGCGGGAGCGGGGGAGACCCAGTACTTC. As protein: CASSLEVAGAGETQYF. Supplemented by reference TRBV5-1 and TRBJ2-5, the full variable domain reads KAGVTQTPRYLIKTRGQQVTLSCSPISGHRSVSWYQQTPGQGLQFLFEYFSETQRNKGNFPGRFSGRQFSNSRSEMNVSTLELGDSALYLCASSLEVAGAGETQYFGPGTRLLVL.

The rearrangement links TRBV7-3 to TRBJ2-3, with D perhaps matching TRBD2 (6 bases). V shed 8 bases and J shed 4 bases, with 19 bases lying between them. The CDR3 runs to 15 residues. The germline CDR1 and CDR2 sequences are SGHTA and FQGTGA. CDR3 sequence reads: CASRPGTAAPDTQYF. CDR3 DNA: TGTGCCAGCCGCCCAGGGACTGCGGCCCCAGATACGCAGTATTTT.

The rearrangement uses TRBV18 and TRBJ1-1, with a tentative D call TRBD1 (5 bases). This CDR3 is built from 14 residues. In germline, CDR1 is KGHSH, CDR2 LQKENI. V lost 6 bases, J lost 6 bases, and 17 bases lay in between. This chain's CDR3 is CASSKGEGRAEAFF. CDR3 DNA sequence: TGTGCCAGCTCGAAAGGGGAGGGGAGGGCTGAAGCTTTCTTT.

V gene TRBV2 combines with J gene TRBJ2-7; D perhaps matches TRBD1 (5 bases). This CDR3 is 11 amino acids long. V was pared by 11 bases and J by 7 bases, with 15 bases between. Germline CDR1 is SNHLY and CDR2 is FYNNEI. The CDR3 nucleotides read TGTGCCGGGGCCGCTCGGTGGGAGCAGTACTTC. As protein: CAGAARWEQYF.

This chain uses TRBV4-3 with TRBJ2-7; 9 nucleotides align to TRBD2. The V and J ends lost 0 bases and 7 bases, in that order; junction bases with no gene match: 7. CDR3 length: 15 amino acids. The germline V gene encodes CDR1 LGHNA and CDR2 YSLEER. The CDR3 DNA reads as TGCGCCAGCAGCCAAGAGCCTAGCGGGACTGGAGAGCAGTACTTC. Translated, it gives CASSQEPSGTGEQYF.

This clone was counted only a few times. The J gene is TRBJ1-4, the V gene TRBV7-9; TRBD1 matches at 8 bases. Germline V gives CDR1 SEHNR, CDR2 FQNEAQ (reference sequence). The CDR3 runs to 17 residues. With V trimmed by 5 bases and J by 7 bases, 15 bases remained unmatched. The CDR3 protein is CASSTQGAPLRGEKLFF. CDR3 sequence (DNA): TGTGCCAGCAGCACGCAGGGGGCTCCCCTCAGGGGTGAAAAACTGTTTTTT.

The rearrangement uses TRBV12-3 or TRBV12-4 and TRBJ2-1, with D possibly TRBD2 on 5 matching bases. V was shortened by 2 bases and J by 10 bases, with 12 bases between the two germline ends. The CDR3 loop spans 13 amino acids. The CDR3 loop is CASSLLDSQEQFF. The CDR3 DNA sequence: TGTGCCAGCAGTTTATTGGACTCCCAAGAGCAGTTCTTC.

The rearrangement joins TRBV14 to TRBJ2-7; the D gene is possibly TRBD1 (6 bases). CDR3 length: 13 residues. Germline V gene lookup returns CDR1 SGHDN and CDR2 FVKESK. V was shortened by 3 bases and J by 2 bases, with 8 bases between the two germline ends. CDR3 DNA: TGTGCCAGCAGCCAGGCAGGGGCCTACGAGCAGTACTTC. Protein product: CASSQAGAYEQYF.

The rearrangement joins TRBV28 to TRBJ1-2; 11 bases line up with TRBD1. The V gene end was trimmed by 1 base and the J gene end by 3 bases; junction bases not matched to a gene: 4. CDR1 MDHEN and CDR2 SYDVKM come from the germline V gene. The CDR3 totals 16 residues. The CDR3 coding sequence is TGTGCCAGCAGTTTATCCGGGACAGGGGGGGACTATGGCTACACCTTC. Encoded protein: CASSLSGTGGDYGYTF.

CDR3 in DNA: TGTGCCAGTAGTATATCAGGCGGGAGGGCCACCGGGGAGCTGTTTTTT. This codes for CASSISGGRATGELFF. The rearrangement joins TRBV19 to TRBJ2-2; 9 positions match TRBD2. CDR3 size: 16 residues. Germline V gene data show CDR1 as LNHDA and CDR2 as SQIVND (reference sequence). After removal of 2 bases from V and 4 bases from J, the junction contained 5 bases not matched to a gene.